This T cell receptor beta chain was found in a study of blood T cell repertoires in COVID-19. Overall study context: Some COVID-19 samples were acute and others convalescent; all came from the United States, Italy and Spain. PBMCs, B-cell-depleted T cells, or T cells provided the cDNA or gDNA that made up the material.

V was pared by 4 bases and J by 4 bases, with 16 bases between. The CDR3 runs 16 residues. Germline assignment: CDR1 LGHDT and CDR2 YNNKEL (reference sequence). Original analysis: Estimated nucleated cell counts came from reference gene primer amplification. Assay used: immunoSEQ multiplex PCR; TCRdb lists only in-frame clones, some missing. V, J and clone size are taken as reported in that table, and D and trimming were inferred from the DNA itself. This table holds about 280,000 clones, approximately 83% found once. Sequencing was done on a sample of peripheral blood. The clonotype originates from a woman in her 70s with acute or convalescent COVID-19. The genes are TRBV3-1 (or the pseudogene TRBV3-2) and TRBJ2-2; possible D gene TRBD1, 5 bases. DNA of the CDR3: TGTGCCAGCAGCCCCAGAAATGTCCAGGGCACCGGGGAGCTGTTTTTT. Amino acids: CASSPRNVQGTGELFF.